This T cell receptor (beta chain) was found in a study of cytomegalovirus exposure and HLA in healthy donors. Study-wide results and caveats: Some public TCRs appeared in many individuals, while most sequences were rare. Specificity for CMV antigens was confirmed in vitro for a few of the CMV-associated chains.

With regard to this clone: The antigen is undetermined.

Sequencing was performed with immunoSEQ multiplex PCR; in TCRdb, only in-frame clones are kept and a portion is missing. The table lists some 210,000 clones, roughly 84% of them singletons. V lost 2 bases and J lost 6; bases outside the gene matches: 1. The CDR3 has 13 amino acids. Germline lookup yields CDR1 SGHRS and CDR2 YFSETQ. This chain connects TRBV5-1 to TRBJ1-4; 7 nucleotides agree with TRBD1. Input material: PBMCs. The TCR was taken from a woman younger than 35 in good health and CMV-seropositive. CDR3 amino acids: CASSLGTDEKLFF. The CDR3 nucleotides read TGCGCCAGCAGCTTAGGGACAGATGAAAAACTGTTTTTT. Variable domain in full (rest from reference TRBV5-1 and TRBJ1-4): KAGVTQTPRYLIKTRGQQVTLSCSPISGHRSVSWYQQTPGQGLQFLFEYFSETQRNKGNFPGRFSGRQFSNSRSEMNVSTLELGDSALYLCASSLGTDEKLFFGSGTQLSVL.